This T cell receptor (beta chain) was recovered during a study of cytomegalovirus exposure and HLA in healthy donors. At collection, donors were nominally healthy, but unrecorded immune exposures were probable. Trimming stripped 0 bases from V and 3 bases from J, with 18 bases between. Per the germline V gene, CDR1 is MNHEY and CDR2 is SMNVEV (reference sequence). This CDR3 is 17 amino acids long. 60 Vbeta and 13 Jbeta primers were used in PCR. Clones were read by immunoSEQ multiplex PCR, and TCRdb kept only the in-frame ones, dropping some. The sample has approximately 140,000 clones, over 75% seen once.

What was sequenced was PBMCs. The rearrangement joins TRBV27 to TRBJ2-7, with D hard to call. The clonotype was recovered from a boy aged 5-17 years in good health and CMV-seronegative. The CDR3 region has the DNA TGTGCCAGCAGTTTATCGAATTCGCGACAATCTCGCTACGAGCAGTACTTC. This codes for CASSLSNSRQSRYEQYF.